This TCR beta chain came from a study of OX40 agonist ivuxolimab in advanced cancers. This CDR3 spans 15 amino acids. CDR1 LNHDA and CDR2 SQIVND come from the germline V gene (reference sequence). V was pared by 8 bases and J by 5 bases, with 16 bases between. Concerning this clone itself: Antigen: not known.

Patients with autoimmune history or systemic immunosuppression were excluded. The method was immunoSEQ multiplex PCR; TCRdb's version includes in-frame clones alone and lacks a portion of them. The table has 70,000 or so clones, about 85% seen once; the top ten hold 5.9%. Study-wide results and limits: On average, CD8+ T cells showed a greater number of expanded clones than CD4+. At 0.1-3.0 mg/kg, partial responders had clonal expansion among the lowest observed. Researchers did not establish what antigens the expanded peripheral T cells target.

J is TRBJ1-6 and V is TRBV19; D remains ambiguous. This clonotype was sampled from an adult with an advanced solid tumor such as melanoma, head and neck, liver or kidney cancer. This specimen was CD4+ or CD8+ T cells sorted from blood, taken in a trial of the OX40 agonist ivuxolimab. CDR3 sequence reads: CASHPLGVDNSPLHF. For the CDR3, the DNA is TGTGCCAGTCATCCACTGGGCGTAGATAATTCACCCCTCCACTTT. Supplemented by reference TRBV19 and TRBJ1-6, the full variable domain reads DGGITQSPKYLFRKEGQNVTLSCEQNLNHDAMYWYRQDPGQGLRLIYYSQIVNDFQKGDIAEGYSVSREKKESFPLTVTSAQKNPTAFYLCASHPLGVDNSPLHFGNGTRLTVT.